Presented here are 27 T cell receptor beta chains from one specimen sequenced in a study of PD-1 blockade in classical Hodgkin lymphoma. Patients all relapsed after autologous stem cell transplantation, and there was variation in brentuximab vedotin exposure. The assay was immunoSEQ multiplex PCR, and TCRdb's table has in-frame clones only and misses some. Of over 20,000 clones listed, around 69% are singletons. The sample in question was peripheral blood mononuclear cells (PBMCs), obtained at baseline. These receptors all come from a human donor with classical Hodgkin lymphoma.

The chain couples TRBV14 to TRBJ2-3; the D is unclear. Trimming pared 3 bases from V and 6 bases from J, leaving 7 bases between. Germline lookup yields CDR1 SGHDN and CDR2 FVKESK. CDR3 length: 12 residues. CDR3 protein: CASSHNVDTQYF. CDR3 sequence (DNA): TGTGCCAGCAGCCATAATGTGGATACGCAGTATTTT.

The chain uses TRBV19 and TRBJ1-2; maybe TRBD1 (5 bases). The germline gives CDR1 LNHDA, CDR2 SQIVND (reference sequence). The CDR3 has 13 residues. Trimming shortened V by 2 bases and J by 6 bases, and 10 bases separated the two germline ends. The CDR3 here is CASSILGGNGYTF. The DNA of the CDR3 is TGTGCCAGTAGTATATTGGGGGGTAATGGCTACACCTTC.

This sequence joins TRBV10-1 and TRBJ1-2; D uncertain. Trimming pared 8 bases from V and 3 bases from J, leaving 13 bases between. The germline gives CDR1 WNHNN, CDR2 SYGVQD (reference sequence). CDR3 size: 13 residues. The CDR3 nucleotides are TGCGCCAGCGAAAGGACCGGGGACTATGGCTACACCTTC. It is translated as CASERTGDYGYTF.

The chain is built from TRBV5-1 and TRBJ2-3, with TRBD2 matching over 15 bases. This CDR3 spans 16 amino acids. The junction had 6 bases not matched to a gene; V was cut back by 4 bases and J by 6 bases. Germline V gene lookup returns CDR1 SGHRS and CDR2 YFSETQ. For the CDR3, the DNA is TGCGCCAGCAGCCGCGGACTAGCGGGGGGGCAGGATACGCAGTATTTT. It translates to CASSRGLAGGQDTQYF.

This clone is a singleton in its sample. The chain uses TRBV21-1 and TRBJ1-1; TRBD1 is the table's D call, not checked against the DNA. TRBV21-1 is a pseudogene. The CDR3 extends over 17 amino acids. CDR3 nucleotides: TGTGCCAGCAGCATAACCTGGACAGGGGGTACGGACACTGAAGCTTTCTTT. The encoded protein is CASSITWTGGTDTEAFF.

This chain uses TRBV19 with TRBJ2-7; 9 positions match TRBD2. The ends lost 5 bases at V and 5 bases at J; junction bases unmatched: 4. The CDR3 totals 13 residues. CDR1 LNHDA and CDR2 SQIVND come from the germline V gene (reference sequence). CDR3 nucleotide sequence: TGTGCCAGTAGTTCCCTAGCGGGAAACGAGCAGTACTTC. Translating it yields CASSSLAGNEQYF. Combining the CDR3 with reference TRBV19 and TRBJ2-7 gives the whole variable domain DGGITQSPKYLFRKEGQNVTLSCEQNLNHDAMYWYRQDPGQGLRLIYYSQIVNDFQKGDIAEGYSVSREKKESFPLTVTSAQKNPTAFYLCASSSLAGNEQYFGPGTRLTVT.

V usage is TRBV19 and J usage is TRBJ2-3; D is perhaps TRBD2 (6 bases). Germline-derived CDR1 and CDR2 are LNHDA and SQIVND (reference sequence). The CDR3 covers 16 residues. The V end lost 1 base, the J end lost 0 bases, and 11 bases lay between the germline ends. CDR3 amino acids: CASSIGDLGSTDTQYF. The CDR3 DNA follows: TGTGCCAGTAGTATAGGGGACTTAGGGAGCACAGATACGCAGTATTTT.

The table lists this clone with a few counts. The V call is TRBV28, the J call TRBJ2-2; D not resolved. The germline V gene encodes CDR1 MDHEN and CDR2 SYDVKM. Trimming shortened V by 1 base and J by 1 base, and 4 bases separated the two germline ends. The CDR3 extends over 14 amino acids. This CDR3 is CASSLYGNTGELFF. The CDR3 DNA follows: TGTGCCAGCAGTTTATACGGGAACACCGGGGAGCTGTTTTTT.

The chain joins TRBV2 to TRBJ2-5, with 7 bases lining up with TRBD2. After removal of 4 bases from V and 1 base from J, the junction contained 3 bases not matched to a gene. The CDR3 totals 14 residues. CDR1 and CDR2 from the germline V gene are SNHLY and FYNNEI. CDR3 protein: CASSASGGQETQYF. CDR3 DNA sequence: TGTGCCAGCAGTGCATCGGGGGGCCAAGAGACCCAGTACTTC.

This chain uses TRBV19 with TRBJ1-6; a possible D gene is TRBD1 (5 bases). The CDR3 spans 16 residues. With 3 bases removed from V and 6 bases from J, the gap between germline ends came to 15 bases. The V gene's germline CDR1 is LNHDA and CDR2 SQIVND (reference sequence). CDR3 in amino acids: CASSILQTAGNSPLHF. CDR3 nucleotides: TGTGCCAGTAGTATCCTTCAGACAGCGGGTAATTCACCCCTCCACTTT.

The chain employs TRBV27 and TRBJ1-4; D ambiguous. Germline V gene data show CDR1 as MNHEY and CDR2 as SMNVEV (reference sequence). The V and J ends lost 6 bases and 2 bases respectively, with 22 bases between them. This CDR3 comprises 18 residues. The CDR3 DNA reads TGTGCCAGCAGCCCCGGGGTGCCAACAGAGGCGACTAATGAAAAACTGTTTTTT. Translating it yields CASSPGVPTEATNEKLFF.

A few counts support this clone. CDR3 sequence: CASSLGQGAETEAFF. The CDR3, as DNA: TGTGCCAGCAGCCTAGGACAGGGGGCGGAAACTGAAGCTTTCTTT. The chain combines TRBV7-9 with TRBJ1-1, with TRBD1 matching 11 bases. Trimming cost V 5 bases and J 5 bases; bases outside gene matches: 7. The CDR3 totals 15 residues. The germline V gene encodes CDR1 SEHNR and CDR2 FQNEAQ (reference sequence). The full variable domain, completed using reference TRBV7-9 and TRBJ1-1, is DTGVSQNPRHKITKRGQNVTFRCDPISEHNRLYWYRQTLGQGPEFLTYFQNEAQLEKSRLLSDRFSAERPKGSFSTLEIQRTEQGDSAMYLCASSLGQGAETEAFFGQGTRLTVV.

This clone was detected only a few times. The chain couples TRBV5-6 to TRBJ2-2; D gene unclear. CDR3 length: 18 amino acids. The germline CDR1 and CDR2 sequences are SGHDT and YYEEEE. The germline V and J ends were trimmed by 4 bases and 8 bases, with 27 bases remaining between them. The CDR3 spells CASSNSPGLAVLTGELFF. CDR3 DNA sequence: TGTGCCAGCAGCAACAGCCCCGGATTGGCGGTATTAACTGGGGAGCTGTTTTTT.

In regard to this clone: At one end the junction does not follow the germline gene, possibly because of a read error. This chain's CDR3 is CASSFGQGTHQPQHF. CDR3 bases: TGTGCCAGCAGCTTTGGCCAGGGGACACATCAGCCCCAGCATTTT. This sequence joins TRBV5-1 and TRBJ1-5; maybe TRBD1 (6 bases). Germline CDR1 and CDR2: SGHRS and YFSETQ. The CDR3 has 15 amino acids.

The chain carries TRBV19 and TRBJ2-2, with D possibly TRBD1 on 5 matching bases. CDR1 is LNHDA, CDR2 SQIVND, per germline (reference sequence). V was shortened by 6 bases and J by 1 base, with 12 bases between the two germline ends. CDR3 length: 15 amino acids. Here the CDR3 reads CASRRQSENTGELFF. CDR3 in DNA: TGTGCCAGTAGGAGACAGAGCGAGAACACCGGGGAGCTGTTTTTT.

This sequence joins TRBV5-5 and TRBJ1-2; no definite D call. V lost 4 bases, J lost 8 bases, and 15 bases lay in between. The CDR3 has 13 residues. Germline CDR1 reads SGHKS; CDR2 reads YYEKEE (reference sequence). The CDR3 here is CASSPGRARGYTF. CDR3 bases: TGTGCCAGCAGCCCTGGGAGGGCGAGGGGCTACACCTTC.

The J gene is TRBJ2-6, the V gene TRBV15, with 8 nucleotides matching TRBD2. The germline gives CDR1 LNHNV, CDR2 YYDKDF (reference sequence). V trimming: 3 bases; J trimming: 0 bases; junction bases outside the gene matches: 1. This CDR3 contains 16 residues. The CDR3 DNA is TGTGCCACCAGCAGCGCGGGGGGCTCTGGGGCCAACGTCCTGACTTTC. Residues: CATSSAGGSGANVLTF.

The rearrangement uses TRBV7-9 and TRBJ2-7; 8 positions agree with TRBD2. The CDR3 length is 14 residues. J gave up 5 bases and V 5 bases, and 8 bases lay outside the gene matches. The germline V gene encodes CDR1 SEHNR and CDR2 FQNEAQ (reference sequence). CDR3 DNA: TGTGCCAGCAGCACTAGTAGCGGGATCCACGAGCAGTACTTC. Its translation is CASSTSSGIHEQYF.

The rearrangement uses TRBV2 and TRBJ1-5; no clear D gene. Looked up from germline, CDR1 is SNHLY and CDR2 is FYNNEI. This CDR3 is 14 amino acids long. The germline V and J ends were trimmed by 4 bases and 5 bases, with 12 bases remaining between them. The CDR3 reads CASSARYGYQPQHF. CDR3 in DNA: TGTGCCAGCAGTGCCCGGTATGGGTATCAGCCCCAGCATTTT.

Notes on this clone: Within the sample, other DNA sequences also encode this same CDR3. The chain is built from TRBV6-5 and TRBJ2-5; 13 bases line up with TRBD2. The length of the CDR3 is 14 residues. Germline V gene sequence: CDR1 MNHEY, CDR2 SVGAGI. The V segment lost 6 bases and the J segment 4 bases; nucleotides outside the gene matches: 2. The CDR3 bases are TGTGCCAGCAGAGGACTAGCGGGAGTAGAGACCCAGTACTTC. Amino acids: CASRGLAGVETQYF.

This clone is labeled as medium-sized (0.01 to 0.1%). This chain links TRBV7-6 with TRBJ2-2; TRBD1 matches at 9 bases. The germline V gene encodes CDR1 SGHVS and CDR2 FNYEAQ. The junction had 10 bases not matched to a gene; V was cut back by 1 base and J by 4 bases. This CDR3 spans 18 amino acids. CDR3 in amino acids: CASSLGGGQGRGTGELFF. In nucleotides, the CDR3 is TGTGCCAGCAGCTTAGGGGGCGGACAGGGGCGCGGCACCGGGGAGCTGTTTTTT.

This sequence joins TRBV6-1 and TRBJ1-5; a possible D gene is TRBD1 (5 bases). Germline CDR1 MNHNS, CDR2 SASEGT. This CDR3 comprises 16 residues. V was clipped by 2 bases and J by 0 bases, with 11 bases between them. The CDR3 loop reads CASSERGVYSNQPQHF. DNA of the CDR3: TGTGCCAGCAGTGAAAGGGGCGTTTATAGCAATCAGCCCCAGCATTTT.

V usage is TRBV7-2 and J usage is TRBJ1-5; D uncertain. Germline values: CDR1 SGHTA, CDR2 FQGNSA. CDR3 length equals 15 residues. The V end was cut by 1 base, the J end by 7 bases, with 14 bases between. The CDR3 spells CASSLDVGVIQPQHF. The CDR3 bases are TGTGCCAGCAGCTTAGACGTTGGGGTGATACAGCCCCAGCATTTT.

This clone was seen more than once but under ten times. V usage is TRBV5-5 and J usage is TRBJ1-5, with 8 bases aligning to TRBD1. The V and J ends lost 4 bases and 5 bases, in that order; junction bases with no gene match: 5. This CDR3 contains 14 residues. CDR1 is SGHKS and CDR2 is YYEKEE in the germline V gene (reference sequence). CDR3 sequence reads: CASSQTGADQPQHF. For the CDR3, the DNA is TGTGCCAGCAGCCAGACAGGGGCTGATCAGCCCCAGCATTTT.

J is TRBJ1-2 and V is TRBV27; a weak D match, TRBD1 (6 bases). Germline V gene data show CDR1 as MNHEY and CDR2 as SMNVEV (reference sequence). This CDR3 region has 15 residues. V dropped 1 base and J dropped 4 bases, with 13 bases sitting between them. CDR3 in amino acids: CASSLFPGGLYGYTF. CDR3 in DNA: TGTGCCAGCAGTTTATTTCCTGGGGGCCTCTATGGCTACACCTTC.

V gene TRBV28 combines with J gene TRBJ1-1, with D possibly TRBD1 on 6 matching bases. CDR3 length: 14 amino acids. Germline loops: CDR1 MDHEN, CDR2 SYDVKM. V was pared by 8 bases and J by 0 bases, with 13 bases between. CDR3 protein: CASGPDRLNTEAFF. In nucleotides, the CDR3 is TGTGCCAGCGGCCCCGACAGGCTGAACACTGAAGCTTTCTTT.

This clone was counted once. The V gene is TRBV6-6, the J gene TRBJ1-1, with D possibly TRBD1 on 6 matching bases. The CDR3 length is 14 residues. Germline loops: CDR1 MNHNY, CDR2 SVGAGI (reference sequence). With 6 bases removed from V and 4 bases from J, the gap between germline ends came to 15 bases. The CDR3 DNA follows: TGTGCCAGCAGCCGCCCTGGGGGCATCACTGAAGCTTTCTTT. Protein sequence: CASSRPGGITEAFF.